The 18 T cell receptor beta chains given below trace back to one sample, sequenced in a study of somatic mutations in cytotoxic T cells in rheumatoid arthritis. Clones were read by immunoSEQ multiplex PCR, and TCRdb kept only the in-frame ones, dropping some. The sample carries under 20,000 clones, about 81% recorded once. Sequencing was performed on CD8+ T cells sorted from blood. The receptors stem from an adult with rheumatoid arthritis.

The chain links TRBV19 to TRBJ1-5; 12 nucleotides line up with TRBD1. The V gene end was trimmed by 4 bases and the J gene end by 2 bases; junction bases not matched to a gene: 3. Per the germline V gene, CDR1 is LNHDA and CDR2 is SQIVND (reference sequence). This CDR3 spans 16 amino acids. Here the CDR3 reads CASSTGTGGRNQPQHF. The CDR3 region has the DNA TGTGCCAGTAGTACTGGGACAGGGGGCCGCAATCAGCCCCAGCATTTT.

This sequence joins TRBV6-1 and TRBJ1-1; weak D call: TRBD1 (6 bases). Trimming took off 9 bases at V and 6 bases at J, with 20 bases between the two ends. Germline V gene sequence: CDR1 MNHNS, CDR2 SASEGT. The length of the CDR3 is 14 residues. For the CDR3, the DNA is TGTGCCAGTGTGAACCCGGACAGTCCAGCTGAAGCTTTCTTT. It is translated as CASVNPDSPAEAFF.

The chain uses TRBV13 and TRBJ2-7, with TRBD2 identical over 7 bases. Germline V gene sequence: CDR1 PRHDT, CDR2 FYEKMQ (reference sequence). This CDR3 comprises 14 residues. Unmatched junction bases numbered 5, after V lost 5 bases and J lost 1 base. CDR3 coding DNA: TGTGCCAGCAGCCCTAGCGGTGGATCCTACGAGCAGTACTTC. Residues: CASSPSGGSYEQYF.

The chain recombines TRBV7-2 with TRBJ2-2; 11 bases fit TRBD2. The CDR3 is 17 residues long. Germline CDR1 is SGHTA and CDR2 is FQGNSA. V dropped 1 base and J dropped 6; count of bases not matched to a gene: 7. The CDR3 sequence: CASSLVTSGSTPGELFF. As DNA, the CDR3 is TGTGCCAGCAGCTTAGTAACTAGCGGGAGTACCCCCGGGGAGCTGTTTTTT.

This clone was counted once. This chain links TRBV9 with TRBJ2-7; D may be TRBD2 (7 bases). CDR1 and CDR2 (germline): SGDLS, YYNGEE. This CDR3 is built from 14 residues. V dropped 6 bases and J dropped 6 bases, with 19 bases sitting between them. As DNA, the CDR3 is TGTGCCAGCATCCGGGCCGGGGGGCTCGGCGAGCAGTACTTC. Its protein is CASIRAGGLGEQYF.

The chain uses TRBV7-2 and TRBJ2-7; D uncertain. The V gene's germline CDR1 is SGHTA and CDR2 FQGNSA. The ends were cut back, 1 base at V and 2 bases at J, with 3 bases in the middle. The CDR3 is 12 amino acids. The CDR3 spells CASSLVPYEQYF. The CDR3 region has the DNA TGTGCCAGCAGCTTAGTCCCCTACGAGCAGTACTTC.

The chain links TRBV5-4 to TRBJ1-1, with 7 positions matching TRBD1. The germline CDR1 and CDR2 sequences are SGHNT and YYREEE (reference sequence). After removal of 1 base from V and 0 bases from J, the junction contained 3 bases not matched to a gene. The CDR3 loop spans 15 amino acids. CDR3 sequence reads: CASSLPTGVNTEAFF. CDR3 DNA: TGTGCCAGCAGCTTGCCCACAGGGGTGAACACTGAAGCTTTCTTT.

CDR3 loop: CASSVGTQATSQETQYF. The CDR3 coding sequence is TGTGCCAGCAGCGTAGGGACACAGGCAACCTCGCAAGAGACCCAGTACTTC. The V and J genes are TRBV9 and TRBJ2-5, with a possible D match to TRBD1 (5 bases). Germline loops: CDR1 SGDLS, CDR2 YYNGEE. Trimming cost V 0 bases and J 2 bases, with 17 bases left between them. CDR3 length: 17 amino acids.

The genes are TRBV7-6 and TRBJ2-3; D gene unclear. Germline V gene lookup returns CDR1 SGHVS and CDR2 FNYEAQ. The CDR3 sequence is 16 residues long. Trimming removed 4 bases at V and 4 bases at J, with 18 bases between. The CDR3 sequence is CASSSYLSSYADTQYF. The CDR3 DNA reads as TGTGCCAGCAGCTCCTACCTCAGTTCGTACGCAGATACGCAGTATTTT.

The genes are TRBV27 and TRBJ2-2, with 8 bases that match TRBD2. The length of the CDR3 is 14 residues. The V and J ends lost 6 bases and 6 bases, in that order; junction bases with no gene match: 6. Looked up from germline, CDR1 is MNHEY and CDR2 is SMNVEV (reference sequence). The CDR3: CASSRGGGAGELFF. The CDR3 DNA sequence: TGTGCCAGCAGCCGGGGGGGCGGGGCCGGGGAGCTGTTTTTT.

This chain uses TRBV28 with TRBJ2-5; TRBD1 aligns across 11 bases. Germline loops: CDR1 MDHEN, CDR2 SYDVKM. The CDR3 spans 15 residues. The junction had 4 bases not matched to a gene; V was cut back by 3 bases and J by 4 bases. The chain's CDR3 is CASSFGGQGVETQYF. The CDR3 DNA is TGTGCCAGCAGTTTTGGGGGACAGGGGGTAGAGACCCAGTACTTC. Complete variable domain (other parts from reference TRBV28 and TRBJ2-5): DVKVTQSSRYLVKRTGEKVFLECVQDMDHENMFWYRQDPGLGLRLIYFSYDVKMKEKGDIPEGYSVSREKKERFSLILESASTNQTSMYLCASSFGGQGVETQYFGPGTRLLVL.

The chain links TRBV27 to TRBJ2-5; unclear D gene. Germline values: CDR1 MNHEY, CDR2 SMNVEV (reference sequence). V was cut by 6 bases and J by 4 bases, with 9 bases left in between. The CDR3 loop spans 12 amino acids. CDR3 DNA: TGTGCCAGCAGGTCCGGGCGAGAGACCCAGTACTTC. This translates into CASRSGRETQYF.

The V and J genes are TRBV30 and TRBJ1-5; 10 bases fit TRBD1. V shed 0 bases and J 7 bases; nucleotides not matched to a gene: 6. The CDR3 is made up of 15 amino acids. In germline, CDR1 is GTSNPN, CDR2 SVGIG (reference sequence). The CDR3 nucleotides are TGTGCCTGGAGTGTCCGAGGGACAGGGGTACAGCCCCAGCATTTT. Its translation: CAWSVRGTGVQPQHF.

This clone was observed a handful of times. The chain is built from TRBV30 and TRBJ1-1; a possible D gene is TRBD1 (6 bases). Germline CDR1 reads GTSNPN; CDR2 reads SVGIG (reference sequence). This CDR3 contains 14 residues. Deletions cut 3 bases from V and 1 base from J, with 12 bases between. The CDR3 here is CAWSGGGRNTEAFF. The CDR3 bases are TGTGCCTGGAGCGGAGGGGGACGGAACACTGAAGCTTTCTTT.

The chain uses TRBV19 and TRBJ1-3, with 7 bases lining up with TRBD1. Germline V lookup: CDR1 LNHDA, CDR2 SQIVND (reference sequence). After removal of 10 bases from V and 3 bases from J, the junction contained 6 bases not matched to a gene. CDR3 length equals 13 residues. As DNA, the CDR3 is TGTGCCACCGTACAGGGGAATGGAAACACCATATATTTT. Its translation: CATVQGNGNTIYF.

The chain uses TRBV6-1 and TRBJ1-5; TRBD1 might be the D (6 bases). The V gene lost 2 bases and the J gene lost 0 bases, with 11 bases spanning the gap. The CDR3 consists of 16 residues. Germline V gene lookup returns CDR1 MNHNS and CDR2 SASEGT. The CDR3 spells CASSELRGNSNQPQHF. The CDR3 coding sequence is TGTGCCAGCAGTGAACTCAGGGGAAATAGCAATCAGCCCCAGCATTTT.

The CDR3 sequence is CASSALGLGGYTF. The CDR3, as DNA: TGTGCCAGCAGCGCTTTGGGCCTTGGGGGCTACACCTTC. This sequence joins TRBV9 and TRBJ1-2, with D unresolved. V lost 3 bases to trimming and J lost 8 bases, with 14 bases between them. This CDR3 region has 13 residues. Germline CDR1 reads SGDLS; CDR2 reads YYNGEE. Filled out from reference TRBV9 and TRBJ1-2, the complete variable domain reads DSGVTQTPKHLITATGQRVTLRCSPRSGDLSVYWYQQSLDQGLQFLIQYYNGEERAKGNILERFSAQQFPDLHSELNLSSLELGDSALYFCASSALGLGGYTFGSGTRLTVV.

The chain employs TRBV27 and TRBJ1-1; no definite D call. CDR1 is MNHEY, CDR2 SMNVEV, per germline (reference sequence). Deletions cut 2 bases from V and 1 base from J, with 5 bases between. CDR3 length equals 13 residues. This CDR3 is CASSLTKNTEAFF. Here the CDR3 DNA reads TGTGCCAGCAGTTTAACTAAGAACACTGAAGCTTTCTTT.